This T cell receptor (beta chain) was sequenced during a study of OX40 agonist ivuxolimab in advanced cancers. Data came from immunoSEQ multiplex PCR; TCRdb stores just in-frame clones and leaves some out. Of tens of thousands of clones listed, around 77% are singletons. The receptor comes from an adult with an advanced solid tumor such as melanoma, head and neck, liver or kidney cancer. This specimen was CD4+ or CD8+ T cells sorted from blood, taken in a trial of the OX40 agonist ivuxolimab.

CDR3 sequence: CASVDYRTSNEQFF. For the CDR3, the DNA is TGTGCCAGCGTCGACTATCGAACTTCTAATGAGCAGTTCTTC. The chain is built from TRBV6-5 and TRBJ2-1; possible D gene TRBD2, 5 bases. CDR1 is MNHEY, CDR2 SVGAGI, per germline. Trimming removed 8 bases at V and 7 bases at J, with 18 bases between. The CDR3 runs 14 residues.